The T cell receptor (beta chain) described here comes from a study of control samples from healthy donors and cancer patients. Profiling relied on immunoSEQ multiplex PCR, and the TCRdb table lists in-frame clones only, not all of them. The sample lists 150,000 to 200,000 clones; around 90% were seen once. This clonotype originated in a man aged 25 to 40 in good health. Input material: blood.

CDR3 sequence: CASSYDGLGANEKLFF. Here the CDR3 DNA reads TGTGCCAGTAGTTATGACGGCCTCGGGGCTAATGAAAAACTGTTTTTT. The rearrangement links TRBV19 to TRBJ1-4; D uncertain. This CDR3 has 16 amino acids. The V end was cut by 5 bases, the J end by 3 bases, with 16 bases between. The germline CDR1 and CDR2 sequences are LNHDA and SQIVND (reference sequence). The full variable domain, in which reference TRBV19 and TRBJ1-4 provide the parts outside the CDR3, is DGGITQSPKYLFRKEGQNVTLSCEQNLNHDAMYWYRQDPGQGLRLIYYSQIVNDFQKGDIAEGYSVSREKKESFPLTVTSAQKNPTAFYLCASSYDGLGANEKLFFGSGTQLSVL.